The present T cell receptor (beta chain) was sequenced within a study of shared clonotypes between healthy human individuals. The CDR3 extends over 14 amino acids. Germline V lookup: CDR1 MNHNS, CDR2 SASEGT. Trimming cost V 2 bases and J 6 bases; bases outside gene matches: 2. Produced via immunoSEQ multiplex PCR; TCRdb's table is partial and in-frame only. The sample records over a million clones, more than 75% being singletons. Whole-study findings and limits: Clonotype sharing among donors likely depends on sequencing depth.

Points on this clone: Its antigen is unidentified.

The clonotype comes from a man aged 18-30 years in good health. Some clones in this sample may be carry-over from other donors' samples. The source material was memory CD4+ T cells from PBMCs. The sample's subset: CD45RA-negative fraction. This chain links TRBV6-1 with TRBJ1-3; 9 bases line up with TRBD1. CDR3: CASSENRGQNTIYF. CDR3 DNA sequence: TGTGCCAGCAGTGAAAACAGGGGGCAAAACACCATATATTTT.